This T cell receptor beta chain was captured in a study of CXCR3-negative and CXCR3-positive naive CD8 T cells. Study-wide results and limits: Comparably high diversity marked both naive subsets, whereas memory CD8+ cells had much lower diversity. TRB CDR3 hydrophobicity was greater in CXCR3-positive naive cells than in CXCR3-negative naive cells.

UMI-labeled TRB cDNA libraries were prepared by 5' RACE. TCRdb re-analyzed the 5' RACE reads; it lists each CDR3 protein once, without DNA. The sample holds tens of thousands of distinct CDR3 sequences. The germline V gene has CDR1 SQVTM and CDR2 ANQGSEA. CDR3 length: 14 amino acids. On this clonotype itself: The antigen is undetermined.

The source is a human donor in good health. Some clones in this sample may be carry-over from other donors' samples. Sequencing was performed on naive CXCR3- CD8+ T cells from blood. The subset was: CD45RO-CCR7+CD27+CD95- naive CD8+ T cells lacking CXCR3 (TNR3-). V is TRBV29-1 and J is TRBJ2-1; the D call of TRBD2 rests on TCRdb alone, since no DNA is present to check it. The CDR3 reads CSAPTSGMYNEQFF.